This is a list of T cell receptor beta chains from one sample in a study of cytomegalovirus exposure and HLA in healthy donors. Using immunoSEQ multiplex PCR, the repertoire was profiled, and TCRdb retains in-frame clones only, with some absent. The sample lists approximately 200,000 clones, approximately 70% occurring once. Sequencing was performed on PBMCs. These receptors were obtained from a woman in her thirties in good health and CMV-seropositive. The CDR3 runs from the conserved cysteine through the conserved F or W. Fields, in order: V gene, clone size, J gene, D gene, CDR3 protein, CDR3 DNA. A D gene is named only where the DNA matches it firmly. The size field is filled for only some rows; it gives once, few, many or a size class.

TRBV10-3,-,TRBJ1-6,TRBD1,CATTGTGNSPLHF,TGTGCCACCACCGGGACAGGGAATTCACCCCTCCACTTT
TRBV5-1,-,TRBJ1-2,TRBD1,CASSLDNAGGGYTF,TGCGCCAGCAGCTTGGACAATGCAGGGGGTGGCTACACCTTC
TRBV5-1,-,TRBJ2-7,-,CASSLEGGEQYF,TGCGCCAGCAGCTTGGAAGGAGGAGAGCAGTACTTC
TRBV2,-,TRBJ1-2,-,CASSETQASSNYGYTF,TGTGCCAGCAGTGAAACACAGGCCAGTTCTAACTATGGCTACACCTTC
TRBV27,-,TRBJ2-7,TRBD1,CASSPHRDRSYEQYF,TGTGCCAGCAGTCCCCACCGGGACAGGTCCTACGAGCAGTACTTC
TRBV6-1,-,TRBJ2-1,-,CASRLLVDEQFF,TGTGCCAGCAGGCTATTAGTTGATGAGCAGTTCTTC
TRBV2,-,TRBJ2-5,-,CASSVFTDQETQYF,TGTGCCAGCAGTGTGTTCACGGACCAAGAGACCCAGTACTTC
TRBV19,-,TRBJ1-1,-,CASSIGANTEAFF,TGTGCCAGTAGTATAGGGGCGAACACTGAAGCTTTCTTT
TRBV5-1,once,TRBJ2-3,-,CASSLDSGRVDTQYF,TGCGCCAGCAGCTTGGATAGCGGCCGAGTAGATACGCAGTATTTT
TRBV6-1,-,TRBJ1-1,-,CASSQGASPNTEAFF,TGTGCCAGCAGCCAAGGGGCCAGTCCAAACACTGAAGCTTTCTTT
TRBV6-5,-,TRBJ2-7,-,CATMQGPPYEQYF,TGTGCCACGATGCAGGGTCCCCCCTACGAGCAGTACTTC
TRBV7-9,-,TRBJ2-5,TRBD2,CASSASGRRETQYF,TGTGCCAGCAGCGCAAGCGGGAGGCGAGAGACCCAGTACTTC
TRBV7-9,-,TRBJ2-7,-,CSSASRGEQYF,TGTTCCAGCGCCTCGAGAGGCGAGCAGTACTTC
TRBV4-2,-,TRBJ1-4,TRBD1,CASSRPGTGLGATNEKLFF,TGTGCCAGCAGTCGTCCCGGGACAGGCTTGGGTGCAACTAATGAAAAACTGTTTTTT
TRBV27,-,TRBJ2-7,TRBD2,CASSISGVLGEQYF,TGTGCCAGCAGTATTAGCGGGGTCCTGGGAGAGCAGTACTTC
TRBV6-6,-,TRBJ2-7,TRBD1,CASRGRGTDAHEQYF,TGTGCCAGCAGAGGCCGAGGGACAGATGCCCACGAGCAGTACTTC
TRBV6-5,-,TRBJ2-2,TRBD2,CASAPGTSGTGELFF,TGTGCCAGCGCCCCCGGGACTAGCGGGACCGGGGAGCTGTTTTTT
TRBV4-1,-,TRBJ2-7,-,CASSHATGYEQYF,TGCGCCAGCAGCCATGCTACGGGTTACGAGCAGTACTTC
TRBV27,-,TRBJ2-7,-,CASIQGYEQYF,TGTGCCAGCATCCAGGGTTACGAGCAGTACTTC
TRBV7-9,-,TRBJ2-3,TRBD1,CASSFEQGWTDTQYF,TGTGCCAGCAGCTTCGAACAGGGGTGGACAGATACGCAGTATTTT
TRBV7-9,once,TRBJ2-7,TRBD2,CASSFGREFSYEQYF,TGTGCCAGCAGCTTTGGGCGGGAGTTCTCCTACGAGCAGTACTTC
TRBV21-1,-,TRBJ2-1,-,CASSKAGERPPWNEQFF,TGTGCCAGCAGCAAAGCGGGAGAGCGCCCCCCCTGGAATGAGCAGTTCTTC
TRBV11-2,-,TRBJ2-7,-,CASSLEAIYEQYF,TGTGCCAGCAGCTTAGAGGCAATCTACGAGCAGTACTTC
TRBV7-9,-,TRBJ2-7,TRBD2,CASSWGGLAGSSYEQYF,TGTGCCAGCAGCTGGGGAGGTCTAGCGGGGAGCTCCTACGAGCAGTACTTC
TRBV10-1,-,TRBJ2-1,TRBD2,CASSPGTSGRLPYNEQFF,TGCGCCAGCAGTCCCGGGACTAGCGGGAGATTACCCTACAATGAGCAGTTCTTC
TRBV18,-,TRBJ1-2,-,CASSPPTPRGYGYTF,TGTGCCAGCTCACCACCAACGCCGCGGGGCTATGGCTACACCTTC
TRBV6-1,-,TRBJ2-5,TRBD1,CASSAGQSAGTQETQYF,TGTGCCAGCAGTGCGGGACAGTCCGCCGGCACACAAGAGACCCAGTACTTC
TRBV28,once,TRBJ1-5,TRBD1,CATRTGGNQPQHF,TGTGCCACGAGGACAGGGGGCAATCAGCCCCAGCATTTT
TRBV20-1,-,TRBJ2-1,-,CSPRGEQFF,TGCAGTCCACGAGGTGAGCAGTTCTTC
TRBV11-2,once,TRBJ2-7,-,CASSFRVGEQYF,TGTGCCAGCAGCTTCAGGGTAGGGGAGCAGTACTTC
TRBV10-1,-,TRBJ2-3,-,CASSDSGSTDTQYF,TGCGCCAGCAGTGATAGCGGAAGCACAGATACGCAGTATTTT
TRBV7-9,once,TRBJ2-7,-,CASSGWDSDTYEQYF,TGTGCCAGCAGCGGTTGGGACTCAGACACTTACGAGCAGTACTTC
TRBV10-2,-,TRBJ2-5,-,CASSEEDAVQETQYF,TGCGCCAGCAGTGAGGAGGATGCAGTACAAGAGACCCAGTACTTC
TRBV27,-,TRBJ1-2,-,CASSPRGLYGYTF,TGTGCCAGCAGTCCCCGCGGGCTCTATGGCTACACCTTC
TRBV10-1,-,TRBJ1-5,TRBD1,CAIGTGQYSNQPQHF,TGCGCCATCGGGACAGGGCAGTATAGCAATCAGCCCCAGCATTTT
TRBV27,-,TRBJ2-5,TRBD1,CASSLEQGGEQYF,TGTGCCAGCAGTTTAGAACAGGGGGGTGAGCAGTACTTC
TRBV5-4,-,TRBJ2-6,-,CASSLGGRSSGANVLTF,TGTGCCAGCAGCTTGGGAGGGCGAAGCTCTGGGGCCAACGTCCTGACTTTC
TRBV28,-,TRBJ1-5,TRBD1,CASRSGGSGNQPQHF,TGTGCCAGCAGATCAGGGGGCTCGGGCAATCAGCCCCAGCATTTT
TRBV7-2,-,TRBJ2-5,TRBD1,CASSTSGTGLETQYF,TGTGCCAGCAGCACGTCCGGGACAGGGCTAGAGACCCAGTACTTC
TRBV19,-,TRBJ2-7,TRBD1,CASRDRGSYEQYF,TGTGCCAGTAGGGACAGGGGCTCCTACGAGCAGTACTTC
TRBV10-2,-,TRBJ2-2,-,CASSQTRGTGELFF,TGCGCCAGCAGTCAGACTCGGGGGACCGGGGAGCTGTTTTTT
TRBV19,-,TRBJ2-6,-,CASSIFGSAGANVLTF,TGTGCCAGTAGTATATTCGGGAGTGCTGGGGCCAACGTCCTGACTTTC
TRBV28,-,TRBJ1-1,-,CASSVQGMNTEAFF,TGTGCCAGCAGTGTCCAGGGCATGAACACTGAAGCTTTCTTT
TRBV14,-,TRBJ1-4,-,CASSQVGDINEKLFF,TGTGCCAGCAGCCAAGTAGGGGACATTAATGAAAAACTGTTTTTT
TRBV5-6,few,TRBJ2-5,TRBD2,CASNSGRAQGQYF,TGTGCCAGCAATAGTGGGAGGGCCCAAGGCCAGTACTTC
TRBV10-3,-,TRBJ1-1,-,CAIRSRGMNTEAFF,TGTGCCATCAGGTCTAGAGGGATGAACACTGAAGCTTTCTTT
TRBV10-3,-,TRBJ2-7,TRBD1,CAISEPGQGATYEQYF,TGTGCCATCAGTGAGCCCGGACAGGGGGCCACCTACGAGCAGTACTTC
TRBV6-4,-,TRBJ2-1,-,CASSDSGGIEQFF,TGTGCCAGCAGTGACTCTGGAGGGATTGAGCAGTTCTTC
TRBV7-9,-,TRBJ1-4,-,CASSLGRIPAGTNEKLFF,TGTGCCAGCAGCTTAGGAAGGATCCCGGCAGGAACTAATGAAAAACTGTTTTTT
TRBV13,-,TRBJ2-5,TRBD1,CASSSRTGETQYF,TGTGCCAGCAGCTCAAGGACAGGGGAGACCCAGTACTTC
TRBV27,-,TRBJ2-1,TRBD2,CASTAGATYNEQFF,TGTGCCAGCACAGCGGGAGCAACTTACAATGAGCAGTTCTTC
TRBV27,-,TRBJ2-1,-,CASSSTGFEQFF,TGTGCCAGCAGTTCAACAGGCTTTGAGCAGTTCTTC
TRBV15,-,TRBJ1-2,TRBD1,CATSGTGGHGYTF,TGTGCCACCAGCGGGACAGGAGGCCATGGCTACACCTTC
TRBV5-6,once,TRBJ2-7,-,CASSLGGQEQYF,TGTGCCAGCAGCTTGGGAGGGCAGGAGCAGTACTTC
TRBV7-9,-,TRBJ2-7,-,CASSLASGSYEQYF,TGTGCCAGCAGCTTAGCTAGCGGCTCCTACGAGCAGTACTTC